Shown below are 8 T cell receptor beta chains from a single sample sequenced in a study of Ad26.COV2.S vaccination and SARS-CoV-2 variants. Described treatment: around 19 received Ad26.COV2.S at low or high dose, single or two shots; roughly five received placebo; per-sample allocation not given. The study sampled participants on day 63 after the first vaccine or placebo injection. The table came from immunoSEQ multiplex PCR; TCRdb's copy has only in-frame clones and leaves some out. The data show 200,000 to 300,000 clones, with 70% to 90% seen just once and approximately 11% held by the top ten. Sample: peripheral blood, taken in a trial of Ad26.COV2.S vaccine versus placebo. The source of these receptors is a person aged 18 to 65 who received the Ad26.COV2.S COVID-19 vaccine or a placebo.

The V and J genes are TRBV29-1 and TRBJ2-1; possibly TRBD1 or TRBD2 for D (5 bases each). The CDR3 runs 14 residues. The germline CDR1 and CDR2 sequences are SQVTM and ANQGSEA. The V and J ends lost 2 bases and 3 bases respectively, with 11 bases between them. The CDR3 loop reads CSVEPVGVYNEQFF. Written as DNA, the CDR3 is TGCAGCGTTGAACCTGTGGGGGTCTACAATGAGCAGTTCTTC.

The CDR3 is CASSLITGYNSPLHF. CDR3 DNA sequence: TGTGCCAGCAGCTTAATTACAGGGTACAATTCACCCCTCCACTTT. The V and J genes are TRBV7-2 and TRBJ1-6; D may be TRBD1 (6 bases). Germline V lookup: CDR1 SGHTA, CDR2 FQGNSA. The CDR3 is 15 amino acids. V lost 2 bases and J 7 bases, leaving 12 bases between the germline ends.

The chain links TRBV10-1 to TRBJ2-1, with 7 positions matching TRBD1. This CDR3 is 14 amino acids long. CDR1 and CDR2 from the germline V gene are WNHNN and SYGVQD (reference sequence). The junction had 3 bases not matched to a gene; V was cut back by 1 base and J by 6 bases. Here the CDR3 DNA reads TGCGCCAGCAGTGAGTTCCGGGACAGCAATGAGCAGTTCTTC. Amino acids: CASSEFRDSNEQFF.

The rearrangement uses TRBV5-4 and TRBJ2-7, with TRBD1 identical over 7 bases. The CDR3 runs 15 residues. The trim removed 2 bases at V and 1 base at J, leaving 6 bases unmatched. Germline loops: CDR1 SGHNT, CDR2 YYREEE (reference sequence). CDR3 bases: TGTGCCAGCAGCTTATACAGGGGAAGTTCCTACGAGCAGTACTTC. Translation: CASSLYRGSSYEQYF.

This chain joins TRBV19 and TRBJ2-7; TRBD2 aligns across 7 bases. Germline V gene data show CDR1 as LNHDA and CDR2 as SQIVND (reference sequence). J was trimmed by 6 bases and V by 0 bases; bases with no gene match: 5. The CDR3 extends over 14 amino acids. The CDR3 here is CASSIEGGSPEQYF. The CDR3 bases are TGTGCCAGTAGTATAGAGGGCGGGAGTCCCGAGCAGTACTTC.

Concerning this clone: Germline and junction disagree at one end, which may indicate a read error. The rearrangement joins TRBV7-7 to TRBJ2-7; TRBD2 is a possible D gene (5 bases). Germline V CDR1 and CDR2: SSHAT, FNYEAQ (reference sequence). CDR3 size: 16 residues. CDR3 sequence reads: CASSSPMVATSYEQYF. The CDR3 nucleotides are TGTGCTAGCAGCTCGCCCATGGTAGCGACATCCTACGAGCAGTACTTC.

The chain has TRBV3-1 (or the pseudogene TRBV3-2) and TRBJ2-7; D is unclear. Germline-derived CDR1 and CDR2 are LGHDT and YNNKEL (reference sequence). V gave up 4 bases and J gave up 2 bases, with 12 bases separating them. The CDR3 totals 14 residues. This CDR3 is CASSPASATYEQYF. CDR3 coding DNA: TGTGCCAGCAGCCCCGCCAGCGCTACCTACGAGCAGTACTTC.

This sequence joins TRBV7-9 and TRBJ2-3; 12 nucleotides agree with TRBD2. CDR3 length: 16 residues. Unmatched junction bases numbered 3, after V lost 3 bases and J lost 2 bases. CDR1 is SEHNR, CDR2 FQNEAQ, per germline (reference sequence). The CDR3 protein is CASSFWTSGDTDTQYF. For the CDR3, the DNA is TGTGCCAGCAGCTTTTGGACTAGCGGGGACACAGATACGCAGTATTTT.